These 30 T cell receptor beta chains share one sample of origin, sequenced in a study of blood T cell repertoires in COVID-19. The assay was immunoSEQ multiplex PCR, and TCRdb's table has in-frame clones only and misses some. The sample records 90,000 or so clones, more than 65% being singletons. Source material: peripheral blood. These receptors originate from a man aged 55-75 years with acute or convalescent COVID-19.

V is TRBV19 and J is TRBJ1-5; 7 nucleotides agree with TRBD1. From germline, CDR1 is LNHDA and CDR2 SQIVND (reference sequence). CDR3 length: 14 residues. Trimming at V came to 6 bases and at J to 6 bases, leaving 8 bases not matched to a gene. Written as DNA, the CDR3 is TGTGCCAGTAGGCTCGACAGGGTAGGTCAGCCCCAGCATTTT. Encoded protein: CASRLDRVGQPQHF.

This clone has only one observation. CDR3 nucleotides: TGTGCCAGCAGCTTGGAGGGGGGGCAGCCCCAGCATTTT. Protein product: CASSLEGGQPQHF. The chain uses TRBV7-9 and TRBJ1-5; possible D gene TRBD1, 6 bases. The CDR3 extends over 13 amino acids. The V gene lost 3 bases and the J gene lost 7 bases, with 10 bases spanning the gap. Germline V CDR1 and CDR2: SEHNR, FQNEAQ (reference sequence).

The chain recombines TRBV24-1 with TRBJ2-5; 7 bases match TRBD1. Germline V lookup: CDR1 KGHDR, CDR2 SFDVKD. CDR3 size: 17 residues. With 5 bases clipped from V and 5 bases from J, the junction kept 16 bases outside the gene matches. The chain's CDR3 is CATSAGVRGYVRETQYF. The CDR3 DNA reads TGTGCCACCAGTGCCGGAGTCAGGGGGTATGTAAGGGAGACCCAGTACTTC.

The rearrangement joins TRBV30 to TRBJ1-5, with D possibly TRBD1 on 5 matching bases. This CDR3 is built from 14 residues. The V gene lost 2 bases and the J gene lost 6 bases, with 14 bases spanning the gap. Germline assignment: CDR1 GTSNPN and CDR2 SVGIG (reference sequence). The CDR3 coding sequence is TGTGCCTGGAGTTATAATCAGGGCGGTCAGCCCCAGCATTTT. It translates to CAWSYNQGGQPQHF.

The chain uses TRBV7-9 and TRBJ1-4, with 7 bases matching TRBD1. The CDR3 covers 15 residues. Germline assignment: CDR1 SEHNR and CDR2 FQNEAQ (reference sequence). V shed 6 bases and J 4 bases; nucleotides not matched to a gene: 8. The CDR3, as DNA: TGTGCCAGCAGGCAGGAGGGGGCGCGTAATGAAAAACTGTTTTTT. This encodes CASRQEGARNEKLFF. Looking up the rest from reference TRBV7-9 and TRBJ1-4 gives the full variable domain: DTGVSQNPRHKITKRGQNVTFRCDPISEHNRLYWYRQTLGQGPEFLTYFQNEAQLEKSRLLSDRFSAERPKGSFSTLEIQRTEQGDSAMYLCASRQEGARNEKLFFGSGTQLSVL.

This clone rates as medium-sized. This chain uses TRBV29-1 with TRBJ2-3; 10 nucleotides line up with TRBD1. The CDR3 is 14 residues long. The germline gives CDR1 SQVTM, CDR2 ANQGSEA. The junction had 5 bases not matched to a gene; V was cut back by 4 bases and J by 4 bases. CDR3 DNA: TGCAGCGTTGGTGGGACAGGGGAGGCAGATACGCAGTATTTT. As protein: CSVGGTGEADTQYF.

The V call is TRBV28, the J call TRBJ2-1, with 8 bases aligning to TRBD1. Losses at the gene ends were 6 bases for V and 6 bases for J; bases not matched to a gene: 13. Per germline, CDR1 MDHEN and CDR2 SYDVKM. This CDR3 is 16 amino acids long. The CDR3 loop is CASSPKVRGRINEQFF. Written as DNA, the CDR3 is TGTGCCAGCAGCCCTAAAGTCAGGGGGCGCATCAATGAGCAGTTCTTC. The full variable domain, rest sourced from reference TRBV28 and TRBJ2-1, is DVKVTQSSRYLVKRTGEKVFLECVQDMDHENMFWYRQDPGLGLRLIYFSYDVKMKEKGDIPEGYSVSREKKERFSLILESASTNQTSMYLCASSPKVRGRINEQFFGPGTRLTVL.

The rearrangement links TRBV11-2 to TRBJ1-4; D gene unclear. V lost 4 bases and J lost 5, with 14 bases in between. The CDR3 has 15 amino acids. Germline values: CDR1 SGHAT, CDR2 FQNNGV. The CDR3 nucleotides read TGTGCCAGCAGCTCTGCGGTTTTTGGGAATGAAAAACTGTTTTTT. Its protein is CASSSAVFGNEKLFF.

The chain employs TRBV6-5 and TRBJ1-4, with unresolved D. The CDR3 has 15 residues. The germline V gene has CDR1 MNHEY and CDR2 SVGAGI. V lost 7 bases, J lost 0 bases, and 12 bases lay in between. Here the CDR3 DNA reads TGTGCCAGCACCAAAGCGGCAACAACTAATGAAAAACTGTTTTTT. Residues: CASTKAATTNEKLFF.

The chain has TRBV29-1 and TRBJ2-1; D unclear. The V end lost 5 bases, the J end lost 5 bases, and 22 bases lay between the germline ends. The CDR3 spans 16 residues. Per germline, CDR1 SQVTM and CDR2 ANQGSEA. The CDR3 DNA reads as TGCAGCGTTCCTACAAACAGCCTTCTACGGAACAATGAGCAGTTCTTC. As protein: CSVPTNSLLRNNEQFF.

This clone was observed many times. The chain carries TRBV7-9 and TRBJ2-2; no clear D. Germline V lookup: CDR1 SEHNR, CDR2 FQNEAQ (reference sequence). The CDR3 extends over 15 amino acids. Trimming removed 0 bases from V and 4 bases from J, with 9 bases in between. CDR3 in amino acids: CASSLASVRTGELFF. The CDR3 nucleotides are TGTGCCAGCAGCTTAGCCTCGGTCCGCACCGGGGAGCTGTTTTTT.

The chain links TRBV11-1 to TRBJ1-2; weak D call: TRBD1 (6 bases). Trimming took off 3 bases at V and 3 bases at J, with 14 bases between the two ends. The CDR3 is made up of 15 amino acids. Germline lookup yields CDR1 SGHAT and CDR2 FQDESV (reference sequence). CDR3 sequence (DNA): TGTGCCAGCAGCTTTAAGGGGGTCGGCGACTATGGCTACACCTTC. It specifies CASSFKGVGDYGYTF.

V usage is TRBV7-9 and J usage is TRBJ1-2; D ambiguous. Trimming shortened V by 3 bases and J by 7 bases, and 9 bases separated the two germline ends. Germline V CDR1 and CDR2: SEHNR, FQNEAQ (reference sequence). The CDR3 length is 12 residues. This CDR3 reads CASSLRETGYTF. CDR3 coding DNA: TGTGCCAGCAGCTTGCGGGAAACTGGCTACACCTTC.

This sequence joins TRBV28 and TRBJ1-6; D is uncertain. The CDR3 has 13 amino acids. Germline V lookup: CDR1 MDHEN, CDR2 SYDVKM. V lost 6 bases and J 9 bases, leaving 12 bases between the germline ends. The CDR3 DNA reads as TGTGCCAGCAGGGAGACGCCGGTTTCACCCCTCCACTTT. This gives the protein CASRETPVSPLHF.

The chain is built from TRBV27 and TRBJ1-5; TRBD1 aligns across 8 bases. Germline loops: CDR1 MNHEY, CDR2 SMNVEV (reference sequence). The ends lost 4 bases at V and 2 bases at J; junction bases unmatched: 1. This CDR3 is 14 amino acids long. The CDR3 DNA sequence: TGTGCCAGCAGTTCGGACAGGGGCAATCAGCCCCAGCATTTT. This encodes CASSSDRGNQPQHF.

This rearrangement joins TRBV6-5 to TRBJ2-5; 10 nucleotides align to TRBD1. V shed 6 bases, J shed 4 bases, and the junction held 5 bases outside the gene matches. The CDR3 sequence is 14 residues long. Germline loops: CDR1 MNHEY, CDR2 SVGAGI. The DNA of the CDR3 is TGTGCCAGCAGGACGACAGGGGGCGTAGAGACCCAGTACTTC. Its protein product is CASRTTGGVETQYF.

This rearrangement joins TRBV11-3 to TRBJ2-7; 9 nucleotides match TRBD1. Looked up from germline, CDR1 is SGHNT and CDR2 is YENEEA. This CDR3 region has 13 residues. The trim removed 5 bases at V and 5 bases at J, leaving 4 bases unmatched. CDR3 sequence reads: CASSLQGADEQYF. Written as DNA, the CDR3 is TGTGCCAGCAGCCTACAGGGGGCCGACGAGCAGTACTTC.

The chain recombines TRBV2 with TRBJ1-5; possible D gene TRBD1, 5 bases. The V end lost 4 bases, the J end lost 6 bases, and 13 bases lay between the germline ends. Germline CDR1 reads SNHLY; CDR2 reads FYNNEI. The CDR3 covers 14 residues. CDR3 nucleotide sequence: TGTGCCAGCAGTGGCCACGCTCAGGGTCAGCCCCAGCATTTT. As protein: CASSGHAQGQPQHF.

The DNA of the CDR3 is TGTGCCACCAGCAGAGGACAGGGGTTTAGTCAGCCCCAGCATTTT. It is translated as CATSRGQGFSQPQHF. The chain carries TRBV15 and TRBJ1-5; 8 bases line up with TRBD1. Per the germline V gene, CDR1 is LNHNV and CDR2 is YYDKDF (reference sequence). CDR3 length: 15 residues. The V segment lost 1 base and the J segment 6 bases; nucleotides outside the gene matches: 5.

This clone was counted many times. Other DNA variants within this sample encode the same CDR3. CDR3 sequence reads: CASSFGGETQYF. In DNA form, the CDR3 reads TGTGCCAGCAGCTTCGGGGGAGAGACCCAGTACTTC. The chain has TRBV5-5 and TRBJ2-5; possibly TRBD2 for D (6 bases). Germline CDR1 SGHKS, CDR2 YYEKEE (reference sequence). The CDR3 sequence is 12 residues long. Trimming took off 2 bases at V and 4 bases at J, with 6 bases between the two ends.

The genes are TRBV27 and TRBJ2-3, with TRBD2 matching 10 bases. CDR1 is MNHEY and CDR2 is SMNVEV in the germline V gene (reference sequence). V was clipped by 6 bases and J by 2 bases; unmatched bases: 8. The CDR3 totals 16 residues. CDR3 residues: CASRELAGKLTDTQYF. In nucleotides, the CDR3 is TGTGCCAGCAGGGAACTAGCGGGAAAACTCACAGATACGCAGTATTTT.

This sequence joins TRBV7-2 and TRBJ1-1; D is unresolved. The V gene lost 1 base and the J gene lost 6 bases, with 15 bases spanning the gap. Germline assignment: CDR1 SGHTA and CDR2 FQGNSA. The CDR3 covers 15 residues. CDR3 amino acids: CASSLVNTAASEAFF. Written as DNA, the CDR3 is TGTGCCAGCAGCTTAGTGAACACGGCGGCCTCTGAAGCTTTCTTT.

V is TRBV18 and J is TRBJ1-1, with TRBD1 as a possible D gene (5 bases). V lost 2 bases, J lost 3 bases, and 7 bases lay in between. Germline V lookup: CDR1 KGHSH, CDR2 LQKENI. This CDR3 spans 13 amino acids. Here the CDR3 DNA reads TGTGCCAGCTCACCAACCAGGGACACTGAAGCTTTCTTT. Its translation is CASSPTRDTEAFF.

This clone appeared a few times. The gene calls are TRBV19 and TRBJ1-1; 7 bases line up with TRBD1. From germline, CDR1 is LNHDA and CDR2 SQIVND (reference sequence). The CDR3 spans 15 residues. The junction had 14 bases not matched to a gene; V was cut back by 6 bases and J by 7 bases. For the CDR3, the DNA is TGTGCCAGTAGAGGTGGAGGCAGGGGGATTTTTGAAGCTTTCTTT. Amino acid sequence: CASRGGGRGIFEAFF.

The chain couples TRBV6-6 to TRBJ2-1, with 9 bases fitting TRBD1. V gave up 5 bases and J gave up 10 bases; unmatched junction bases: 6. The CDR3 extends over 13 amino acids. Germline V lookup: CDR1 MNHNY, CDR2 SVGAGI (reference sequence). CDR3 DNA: TGTGCCAGCAGTCTACCGGGACAGGGAGAGCAGTTCTTC. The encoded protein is CASSLPGQGEQFF.

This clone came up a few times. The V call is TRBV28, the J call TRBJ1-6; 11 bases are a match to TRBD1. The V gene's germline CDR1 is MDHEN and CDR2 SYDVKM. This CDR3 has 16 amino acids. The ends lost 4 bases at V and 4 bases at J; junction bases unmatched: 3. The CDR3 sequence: CASSSDRGHYNSPLHF. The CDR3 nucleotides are TGTGCCAGCAGTTCGGACAGGGGGCATTATAATTCACCCCTCCACTTT.

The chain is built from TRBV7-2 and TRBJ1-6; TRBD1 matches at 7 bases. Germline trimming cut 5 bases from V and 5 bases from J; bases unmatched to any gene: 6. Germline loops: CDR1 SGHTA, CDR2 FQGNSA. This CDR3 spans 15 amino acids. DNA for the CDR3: TGTGCCAGCAGCGTACCCGGGACAGATAATTCACCCCTCCACTTT. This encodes CASSVPGTDNSPLHF.

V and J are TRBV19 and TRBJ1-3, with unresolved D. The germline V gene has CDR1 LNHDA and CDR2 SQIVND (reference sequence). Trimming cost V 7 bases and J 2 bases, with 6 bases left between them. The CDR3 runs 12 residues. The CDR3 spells CASIGAGNTIYF. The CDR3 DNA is TGTGCCAGTATCGGGGCTGGAAACACCATATATTTT.

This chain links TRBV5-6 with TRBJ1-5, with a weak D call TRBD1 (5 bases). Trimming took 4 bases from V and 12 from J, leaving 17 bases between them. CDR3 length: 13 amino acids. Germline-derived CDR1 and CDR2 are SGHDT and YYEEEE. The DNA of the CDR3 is TGTGCCAGCAGCGGGGCTGGTAGCGGCATCCAGCATTTT. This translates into CASSGAGSGIQHF. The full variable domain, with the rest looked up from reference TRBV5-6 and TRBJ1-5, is DAGVTQSPTHLIKTRGQQVTLRCSPKSGHDTVSWYQQALGQGPQFIFQYYEEEERQRGNFPDRFSGHQFPNYSSELNVNALLLGDSALYLCASSGAGSGIQHFGDGTRLSIL.

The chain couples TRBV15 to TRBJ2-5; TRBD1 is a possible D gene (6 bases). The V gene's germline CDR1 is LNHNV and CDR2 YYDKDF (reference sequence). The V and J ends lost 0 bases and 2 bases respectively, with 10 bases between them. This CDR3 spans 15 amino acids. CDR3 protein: CATSRENRAQETQYF. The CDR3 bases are TGTGCCACCAGCAGAGAAAACAGGGCTCAAGAGACCCAGTACTTC.